The entry below describes one T cell receptor (beta chain). Its antigen is currently not known. No much larger clone exists at a distance of one base, and base qualities are not known. These data come from a study (dated by TCRdb to 2016 to 2018). Trimming leaves V shorter by 3 bases and J shorter by 0 bases, with the junction holding 6 bases beyond the gene matches. The cysteine opens and the phenylalanine closes a CDR3 of 16 amino acids. Of all the DNA, just the CDR3 is kept, 48 bases in frame from base 1. The germline V gene (reference sequence) supplies CDR1 DFQATT and CDR2 SNEGSKA. The method was RT-PCR. TCRdb records Illumina MiSeq as the sequencer. TCRdb reran the public reads through fastp at Q25 and MiXCR, keeping productive beta chains. A single entry per CDR3 protein holds the most common genes and DNA from its merged rows. The sample table holds 650,000 to 800,000 distinct CDR3 sequences, of which more than 13% were seen once. Clones ranked in the top ten supply roughly 3.9% of the sample.

Recombination linked TRBV20-1 to TRBJ1-4, with 8 bases matching TRBD1. The sample taken for sequencing was memory CD4+ T cells from blood. The TCR sequence derives from a female donor in good health, serving as a healthy control. At the DNA level, the sequence is TGCAGTGCTAGCCCGGGACAGGCCCCAACTAATGAAAAACTGTTTTTT. This yields the protein CSASPGQAPTNEKLFF.